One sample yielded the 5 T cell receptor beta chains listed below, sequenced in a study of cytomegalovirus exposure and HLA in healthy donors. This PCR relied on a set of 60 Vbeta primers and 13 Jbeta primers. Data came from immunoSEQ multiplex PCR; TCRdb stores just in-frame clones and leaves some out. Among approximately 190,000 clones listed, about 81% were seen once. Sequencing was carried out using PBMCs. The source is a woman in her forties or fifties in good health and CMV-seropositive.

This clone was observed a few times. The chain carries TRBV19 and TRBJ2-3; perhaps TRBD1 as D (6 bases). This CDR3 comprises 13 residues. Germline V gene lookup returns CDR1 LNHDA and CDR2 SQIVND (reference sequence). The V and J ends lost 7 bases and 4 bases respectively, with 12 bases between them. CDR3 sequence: CASNRQGSDTQYF. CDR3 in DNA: TGTGCCAGTAACCGGCAGGGGTCAGATACGCAGTATTTT.

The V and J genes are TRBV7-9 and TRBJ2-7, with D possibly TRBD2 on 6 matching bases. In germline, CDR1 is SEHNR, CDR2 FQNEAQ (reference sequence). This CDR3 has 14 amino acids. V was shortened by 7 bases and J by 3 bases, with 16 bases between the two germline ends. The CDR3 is CASMKGGQGYEQYF. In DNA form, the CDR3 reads TGTGCCAGCATGAAGGGAGGCCAGGGCTACGAGCAGTACTTC. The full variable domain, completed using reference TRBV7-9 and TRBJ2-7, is DTGVSQNPRHKITKRGQNVTFRCDPISEHNRLYWYRQTLGQGPEFLTYFQNEAQLEKSRLLSDRFSAERPKGSFSTLEIQRTEQGDSAMYLCASMKGGQGYEQYFGPGTRLTVT.

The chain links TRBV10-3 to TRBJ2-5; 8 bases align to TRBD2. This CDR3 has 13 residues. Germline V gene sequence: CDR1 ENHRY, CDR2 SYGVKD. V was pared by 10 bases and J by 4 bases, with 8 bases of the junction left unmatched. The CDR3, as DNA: TGTGCCACCCAGGCGGGGGGCAGAGAGACCCAGTACTTC. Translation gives CATQAGGRETQYF.

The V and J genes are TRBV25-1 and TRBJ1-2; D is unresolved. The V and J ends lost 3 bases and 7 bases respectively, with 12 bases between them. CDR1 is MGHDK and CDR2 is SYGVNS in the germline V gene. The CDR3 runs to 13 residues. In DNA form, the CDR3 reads TGTGCCAGCAGTGACCCCCCCGGGAGTGGCTACACCTTC. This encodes CASSDPPGSGYTF.

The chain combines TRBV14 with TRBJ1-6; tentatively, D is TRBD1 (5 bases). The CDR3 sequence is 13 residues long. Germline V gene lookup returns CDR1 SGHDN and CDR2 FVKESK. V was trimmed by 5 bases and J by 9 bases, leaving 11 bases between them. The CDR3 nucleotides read TGTGCCAGCAGCATCCAGGGTTCTTCACCCCTCCACTTT. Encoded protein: CASSIQGSSPLHF.